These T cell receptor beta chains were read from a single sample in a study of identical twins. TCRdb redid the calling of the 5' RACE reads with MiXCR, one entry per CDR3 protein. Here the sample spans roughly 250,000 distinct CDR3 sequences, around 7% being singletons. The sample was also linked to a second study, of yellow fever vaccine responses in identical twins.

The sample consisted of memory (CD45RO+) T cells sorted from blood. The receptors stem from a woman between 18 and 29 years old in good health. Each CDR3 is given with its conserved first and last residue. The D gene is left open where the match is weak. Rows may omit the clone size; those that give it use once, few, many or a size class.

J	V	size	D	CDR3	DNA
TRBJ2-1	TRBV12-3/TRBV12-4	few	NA	CASNLGLVGEQFF	TGTGCCAGCAACCTTGGGCTAGTAGGGGAGCAGTTCTTC
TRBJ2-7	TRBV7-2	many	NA	CASGSSYEQYF	TGTGCCAGCGGGAGCTCCTACGAGCAGTACTTC
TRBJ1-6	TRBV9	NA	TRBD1	CASSARDRDSPLHF	TGTGCCAGCAGCGCCCGGGACAGGGATTCACCCCTCCACTTT
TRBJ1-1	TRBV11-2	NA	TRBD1	CASSSPDRNRNTEAFF	TGTGCCAGCAGCAGCCCGGACAGGAACAGGAACACTGAAGCTTTCTTT
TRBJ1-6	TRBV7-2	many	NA	CASSSPGVPLHF	TGTGCCAGCAGCTCCCCAGGGGTGCCCCTCCACTTT
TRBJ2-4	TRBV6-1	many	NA	CASSGAEGAKNIQYF	TGTGCCAGCAGTGGGGCGGAGGGAGCCAAAAACATTCAGTACTTC
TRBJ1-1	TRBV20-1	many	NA	CSARGRGSGGTEAFF	TGCAGTGCTCGGGGAAGAGGTAGCGGGGGCACTGAAGCTTTCTTT
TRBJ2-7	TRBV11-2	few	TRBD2	CASSRGLAGDEQYF	TGTGCCAGCAGCCGCGGACTAGCGGGAGACGAGCAGTACTTC
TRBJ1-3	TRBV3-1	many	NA	CASSQALAGNTIYF	TGTGCCAGCAGCCAAGCCCTGGCTGGAAACACCATATATTTT
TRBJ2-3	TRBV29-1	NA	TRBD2	CSASSGSDTQYF	TGCAGCGCTTCCAGCGGGAGTGATACGCAGTATTTT
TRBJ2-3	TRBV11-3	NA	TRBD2	CASSLGGLAGVDTQYF	TGTGCCAGCAGCTTAGGAGGACTAGCGGGAGTGGATACGCAGTATTTT
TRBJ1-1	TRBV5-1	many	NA	CASSLDGQGSEAFF	TGCGCCAGCAGCTTGGACGGTCAGGGGTCTGAAGCTTTCTTT
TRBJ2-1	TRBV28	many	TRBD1	CASRPTPGQGYNEQFF	TGTGCCAGCAGGCCCACTCCGGGACAGGGGTATAATGAGCAGTTCTTC
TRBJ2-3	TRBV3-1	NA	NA	CASSPGTYTDTQYF	TGTGCCAGCAGCCCGGGGACCTACACAGATACGCAGTATTTT
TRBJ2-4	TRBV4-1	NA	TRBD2	CASSQDGSGTAKNIQYF	TGCGCCAGCAGCCAAGATGGCAGCGGGACGGCTAAAAACATTCAGTACTTC
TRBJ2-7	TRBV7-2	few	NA	CASSLELGFSYEQYF	TGTGCCAGCAGCTTAGAATTGGGCTTTTCCTACGAGCAGTACTTC
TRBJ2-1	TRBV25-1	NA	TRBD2	CASSESGRAHNEQFF	TGTGCCAGCAGTGAAAGCGGGAGGGCCCACAATGAGCAGTTCTTC
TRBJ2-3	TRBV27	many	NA	CASSRAGISPGDTQYF	TGTGCCAGCAGTCGGGCAGGCATCTCCCCAGGAGATACGCAGTATTTT
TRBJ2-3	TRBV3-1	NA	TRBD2	CASRRTLAGGTDTQYF	TGTGCCAGCAGACGAACACTAGCGGGGGGCACAGATACGCAGTATTTT
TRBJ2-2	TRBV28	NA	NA	CASSRITTGELFF	TGTGCCAGCAGTCGTATAACGACCGGGGAGCTGTTTTTT
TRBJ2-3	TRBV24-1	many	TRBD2	CATGGLHTDTQYF	TGTGCCACCGGGGGACTACACACAGATACGCAGTATTTT
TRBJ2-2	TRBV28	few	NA	CASRRMAGGRARTGELFF	TGTGCCAGCAGGCGCATGGCCGGGGGGCGGGCGAGGACCGGGGAGCTGTTTTTT
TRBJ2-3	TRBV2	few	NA	CASSGDGVGTQYF	TGTGCCAGCAGTGGAGACGGGGTCGGGACGCAGTATTTT
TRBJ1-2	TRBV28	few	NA	CASSPTEINYGYTF	TGTGCCAGCAGTCCTACAGAAATTAACTATGGCTACACCTTC
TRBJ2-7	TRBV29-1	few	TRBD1	CSVEKDRDEQYF	TGCAGCGTTGAAAAGGACAGGGACGAGCAGTACTTC
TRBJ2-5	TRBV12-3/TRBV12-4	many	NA	CASSLLGGETQYF	TGTGCCAGCAGTTTGTTGGGGGGAGAGACCCAGTACTTC
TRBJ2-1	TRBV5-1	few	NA	CASRSNSPTEQFF	TGCGCCAGCAGAAGTAACAGCCCCACGGAGCAGTTCTTC
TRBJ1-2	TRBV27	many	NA	CASSFFAGNYGYTF	TGTGCCAGCAGTTTCTTCGCAGGGAACTATGGCTACACCTTC
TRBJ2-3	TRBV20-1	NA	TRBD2	CSARDLTSEITDTQYF	TGCAGTGCTAGAGATTTGACTAGCGAGATCACAGATACGCAGTATTTT
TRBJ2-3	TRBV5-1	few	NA	CASHTGGSGTDTQYF	TGCGCCAGCCACACCGGGGGTAGCGGCACAGATACGCAGTATTTT
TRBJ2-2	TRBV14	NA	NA	CASSQTGNTGELFF	TGTGCCAGCAGCCAAACCGGGAACACCGGGGAGCTGTTTTTT
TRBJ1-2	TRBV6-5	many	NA	CASSYQGNYGYTF	TGTGCCAGCAGTTATCAGGGAAACTATGGCTACACCTTC
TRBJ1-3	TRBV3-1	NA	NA	CASSQTTGAGNTIYF	TGTGCCAGCAGCCAAACTACAGGAGCGGGAAACACCATATATTTT
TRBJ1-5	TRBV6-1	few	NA	CASRRSYSNQPQHF	TGTGCCAGCAGGAGAAGTTATAGCAATCAGCCCCAGCATTTT
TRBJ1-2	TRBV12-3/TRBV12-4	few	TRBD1	CASSPDRGTTYGYTF	TGTGCCAGCAGTCCCGACAGGGGAACCACCTATGGCTACACCTTC
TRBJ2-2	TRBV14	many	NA	CASTSSRTGELFF	TGTGCCAGCACGAGTAGCCGAACCGGGGAGCTGTTTTTT
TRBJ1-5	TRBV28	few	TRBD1	CASTEQGLSNQPQHF	TGTGCCAGCACCGAACAGGGGCTAAGCAATCAGCCCCAGCATTTT
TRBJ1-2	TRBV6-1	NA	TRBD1	CASSKTGTGDRGYTF	TGTGCCAGCAGTAAAACCGGGACAGGGGATCGTGGCTACACCTTC
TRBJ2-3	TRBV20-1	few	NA	CSARDYTGANTDTQYF	TGCAGTGCTAGAGATTATACGGGAGCCAACACAGATACGCAGTATTTT
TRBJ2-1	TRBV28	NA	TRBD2	CASTREGLAGGGFEQFF	TGTGCCAGCACCCGAGAGGGGCTAGCGGGAGGTGGGTTTGAGCAGTTCTTC
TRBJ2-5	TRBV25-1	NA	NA	CASSDLGGPQETQYF	TGTGCCAGCAGTGATTTGGGGGGCCCCCAAGAGACCCAGTACTTC
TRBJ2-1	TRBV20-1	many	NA	CSAILDGDEQFF	TGCAGTGCTATACTCGACGGGGATGAGCAGTTCTTC
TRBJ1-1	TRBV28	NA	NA	CASSSGGTNTEAFF	TGTGCCAGCAGTTCGGGAGGGACGAACACTGAAGCTTTCTTT
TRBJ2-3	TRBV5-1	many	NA	CASSTSLNSFSTDTQYF	TGCGCCAGCAGCACCTCCCTGAACAGTTTTTCCACAGATACGCAGTATTTT
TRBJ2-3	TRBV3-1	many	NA	CASTKDRRYTDTQYF	TGTGCCAGCACCAAAGATAGGCGCTACACAGATACGCAGTATTTT
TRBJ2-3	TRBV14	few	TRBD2	CASSSQELAGFPPYTDTQYF	TGTGCCAGCAGCTCTCAAGAACTAGCGGGGTTCCCCCCTTACACAGATACGCAGTATTTT
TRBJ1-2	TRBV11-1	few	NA	CASSFKTDFLNYGYTF	TGTGCCAGCAGCTTCAAAACAGACTTCTTAAACTATGGCTACACCTTC
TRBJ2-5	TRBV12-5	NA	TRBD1	CASGLTGQGSETQYF	TGTGCTAGTGGTTTGACCGGACAGGGCTCAGAGACCCAGTACTTC
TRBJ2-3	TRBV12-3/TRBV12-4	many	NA	CASSLGEGDTQYF	TGTGCCAGCAGTTTAGGGGAAGGAGATACGCAGTATTTT
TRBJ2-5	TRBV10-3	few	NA	CAISGSGQETQYF	TGTGCCATCAGTGGCAGCGGCCAAGAGACCCAGTACTTC
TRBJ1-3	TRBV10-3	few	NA	CAISENLGGNTIYF	TGTGCCATCAGTGAGAACTTGGGTGGAAACACCATATATTTT
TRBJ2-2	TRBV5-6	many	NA	CASSSPSATGELFF	TGTGCCAGCAGCTCCCCTAGCGCCACCGGGGAGCTGTTTTTT